This T cell receptor beta chain came from a study of glioma-infiltrating T cells after dendritic cell vaccination. Only in-frame clones appear in the TCRdb table, and some are missing; sequencing was by immunoSEQ multiplex PCR. This sample has approximately 100,000 clones, with roughly 76% found just once. A single count supports this clone. This sequence originates from a human donor with glioblastoma. Sequenced material: blood, taken before dendritic cell vaccination.

The CDR3 DNA is TGTGCCAGTAGTTCTAGGAGCCCAAGGGGGCTCTATGGCTACACCTTC. Encoded protein: CASSSRSPRGLYGYTF. The chain carries TRBV19 and TRBJ1-2; 7 nucleotides line up with TRBD1. The CDR3 is made up of 16 amino acids. Per the germline V gene, CDR1 is LNHDA and CDR2 is SQIVND (reference sequence). Trimming at V came to 5 bases and at J to 4 bases, leaving 13 bases not matched to a gene.